Listed below are T cell receptor beta chains from one sample, sequenced in a study of blood T cells in healthy people across ages. TCRdb re-derived calls from the 5' RACE reads in MiXCR, one entry per CDR3 protein. The data show approximately 1,100,000 distinct CDR3 sequences, with 35% to 50% seen just once and about 19% held by the top ten. Sequenced material: blood. The origin of the receptors is a woman aged 60-75 years in good health. The CDR3 runs from the conserved cysteine through the conserved F or W. The D gene is left open where the match is weak. Clone size is stated in some rows and not others, as once, few, many or a class when expanded.

TRBJ2-7,TRBV5-6,TRBD2,-,TGTGCCAGCAGCTTGTTAACTAGCGGGAACCCCTACGAGCAGTACTTC,CASSLLTSGNPYEQYF
TRBJ2-5,TRBV27,TRBD1,-,TGTGCCAGCAGTTCGGACAGGGAACAAGAGACCCAGTACTTC,CASSSDREQETQYF
TRBJ2-7,TRBV4-2,-,many,TGTGCCAGCAGCCAAGATGTACCCGGGACATACTCCTACGAGCAGTACTTC,CASSQDVPGTYSYEQYF
TRBJ2-1,TRBV24-1,TRBD2,-,TGTGCCACCAGTGATTGTCGGCCGGGGGGTTCCTACAATGAGCAGTTCTTC,CATSDCRPGGSYNEQFF
TRBJ2-2,TRBV29-1,-,-,TGCAGCGTTGGCGGCAGTCCGAACACCGGGGAGCTGTTTTTT,CSVGGSPNTGELFF
TRBJ2-6,TRBV7-3,-,few,TGTGCCAGCAGCTTATTGCTGGGGGTCGGCTCTGGGGCCAACGTCCTGACTTTC,CASSLLLGVGSGANVLTF
TRBJ2-1,TRBV12-3/TRBV12-4,-,-,TGTGCCAGCAGTTTAGTCGGGGGCTCCTGGAATGAGCAGTTCTTC,CASSLVGGSWNEQFF
TRBJ2-1,TRBV15,TRBD1,once,TGTGCCACCAGATGGGGACAGAGCCAAGAGACCCAGTTCTTC,CATRWGQSQETQFF
TRBJ1-2,TRBV6-5,-,-,TGTGCCAGCAGTTACTCGACCTCTGGCAGCTATGGCTACACCTTC,CASSYSTSGSYGYTF
TRBJ2-3,TRBV6-2/TRBV6-3,-,-,TGTGCCAGCAAAAGGGAGCGGAGTCCCACAGATACGCAGTATTTT,CASKRERSPTDTQYF
TRBJ2-1,TRBV27,TRBD1,-,TGTGCCAGCAGATCCGACAGGGGCCATTACAATGAGCAGTTCTTC,CASRSDRGHYNEQFF
TRBJ2-7,TRBV15,TRBD2,-,TGTGCCACCAGCAGAGATACTAACGGGAGGTACAATGAGCAGTACTTC,CATSRDTNGRYNEQYF
TRBJ2-3,TRBV7-9,-,-,TGTGCCAGCTGCCCGAGCCTAGGATCGGATACGCAGTATTTT,CASCPSLGSDTQYF
TRBJ2-5,TRBV25-1,-,few,TGTGCCAGCAGTGAAGTCGGAGAAGAGACCCAGTACTTC,CASSEVGEETQYF
TRBJ2-1,TRBV6-2/TRBV6-3,TRBD2,few,TGTGCCAGCAGTTACTCGAGTCCCCGGACTAGCGGGAGGCGCTGGTTCTTC,CASSYSSPRTSGRRWFF
TRBJ2-5,TRBV6-1,-,-,TGTGCCAGCGTTTCCCCCGGGTTAGCAGAGACCCAGTACTTC,CASVSPGLAETQYF
TRBJ1-6,TRBV27,TRBD1,-,TGTGCCAGCACTCAGGACAGGACACATAATTCACCCCTCCACTTT,CASTQDRTHNSPLHF
TRBJ2-7,TRBV4-1,TRBD1,-,TGCGCCAGCAGCCAAGATAGGGGACAGCTCTACGAGCAGTACTTC,CASSQDRGQLYEQYF
TRBJ2-7,TRBV9,-,-,TGTGCCAGCAGCGAAGACAGTGTCTCCGAGCAGTACTTC,CASSEDSVSEQYF
TRBJ2-3,TRBV3-1,TRBD2,-,TGTGCCAGCAGCCAAGTCACTAGCGCAAAATCCAGTACGCAGTATTTT,CASSQVTSAKSSTQYF
TRBJ2-4,TRBV5-1,-,many,TGCGCCAGCAGCTTTTCGTCTTACTCCGAAAACATTCAGTACTTC,CASSFSSYSENIQYF
TRBJ1-4,TRBV5-1,-,-,TGCGCCAGCAGCACGAAGGACAGACAAAATGAAAAACTGTTTTTT,CASSTKDRQNEKLFF
TRBJ2-7,TRBV5-6,TRBD2,-,TGTGCCAGCAGCTTGGGCGCGGGGACTAGCCCCTACGAGCAGTACTTC,CASSLGAGTSPYEQYF
TRBJ1-5,TRBV27,TRBD1,-,TGTGCCAGCAGACGATTGGACAGGGCCCATAGCAATCAGCCCCAGCATTTT,CASRRLDRAHSNQPQHF
TRBJ1-5,TRBV27,-,-,TGTGCCAGCAGTTTAAGGACCTCCCCCAATCAGCCCCAGCATTTT,CASSLRTSPNQPQHF
TRBJ1-1,TRBV28,-,once,TGTGCCAGCTCCCTGGAGGGGAGGCGGACTGAAGCTTTCTTT,CASSLEGRRTEAFF
TRBJ2-2,TRBV2,-,-,TGTGCCGCAAGGGAAACCGGGGAGCTGTTTTTT,CAARETGELFF
TRBJ2-1,TRBV27,TRBD2,few,TGTGCCAGCAGTTGGACCGGGACTAGTCGCCATGAGCAGTTCTTC,CASSWTGTSRHEQFF
TRBJ2-4,TRBV4-1,-,-,TGCGCCAGCACCCAACAGCTCCTAGCCAAAAACGTTCAGTACTTC,CASTQQLLAKNVQYF
TRBJ1-5,TRBV2,TRBD1,once,TGTGCCAGCAGTGAATACAGGGGTAAGGAGCCCCAGCATTTT,CASSEYRGKEPQHF